The 2 T cell receptor beta chains given below trace back to one sample, sequenced in a study of OX40 agonist ivuxolimab in advanced cancers. Some clones are missing from TCRdb's copy, which holds only in-frame ones; the method was immunoSEQ multiplex PCR. The sample carries about 21,000 clones, roughly 77% recorded once. The sequences come from CD4+ or CD8+ T cells sorted from blood, collected in a trial of the OX40 agonist ivuxolimab. Every receptor here comes from an adult with an advanced solid tumor such as melanoma, head and neck, liver or kidney cancer.

CDR3 loop: CASKPRRTDSVGNNEQFF. CDR3 coding DNA: TGTGCCAGCAAACCCCGCAGGACCGACTCGGTAGGGAACAATGAGCAGTTCTTC. The chain joins TRBV2 to TRBJ2-1; no reliable D call. Germline CDR1 and CDR2: SNHLY and FYNNEI. The CDR3 is made up of 18 amino acids. V was shortened by 7 bases and J by 5 bases, with 27 bases between the two germline ends.

The genes are TRBV5-1 and TRBJ2-1; 9 positions match TRBD1. Germline V gene sequence: CDR1 SGHRS, CDR2 YFSETQ. J lost 1 base, V lost 5 bases, and 4 bases had no gene match. The CDR3 sequence is 15 residues long. CDR3 in amino acids: CASSSGQGSYNEQFF. The CDR3 coding sequence is TGCGCCAGCAGTTCGGGACAGGGTTCCTACAATGAGCAGTTCTTC.